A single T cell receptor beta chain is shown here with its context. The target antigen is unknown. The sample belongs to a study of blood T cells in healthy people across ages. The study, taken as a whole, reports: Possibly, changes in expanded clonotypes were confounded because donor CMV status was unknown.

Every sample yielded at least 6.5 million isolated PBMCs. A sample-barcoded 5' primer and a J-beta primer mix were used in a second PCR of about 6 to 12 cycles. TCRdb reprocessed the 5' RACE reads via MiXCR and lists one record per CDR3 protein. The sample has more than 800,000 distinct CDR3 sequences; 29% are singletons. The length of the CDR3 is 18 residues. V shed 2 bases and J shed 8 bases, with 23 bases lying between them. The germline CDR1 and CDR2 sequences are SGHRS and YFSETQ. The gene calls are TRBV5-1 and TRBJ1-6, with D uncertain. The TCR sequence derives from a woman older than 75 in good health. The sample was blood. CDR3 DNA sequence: TGCGCCAGCAGCTTTGACGGGCCGTCGGCGACCGGCCATTCACCCCTCCACTTT. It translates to CASSFDGPSATGHSPLHF.